This T cell receptor beta chain was sequenced for a study of T cells after yellow fever vaccination. Notes on the study in general: Some clonotypes, a small share, were shared between CD4 and CD8 compartments. Reappearing after the booster were most of the clones from primary vaccination (96% CD4, approximately 85% CD8).

This clonotype was picked up a small number of times. Its antigen remains unidentified. TCRdb analysed the 5' RACE reads with MiXCR anew, one entry per CDR3 protein. The sample records under 200,000 distinct CDR3 sequences, approximately 9.9% being singletons. This CDR3 contains 12 residues. The V gene lost 4 bases and the J gene lost 7 bases, with 8 bases spanning the gap. The starting material was CD8+ T cells sorted from PBMCs, obtained 15 days after the yellow fever booster vaccination. V and J are TRBV12-3 or TRBV12-4 and TRBJ2-1; D unclear. This TCR was sampled from a man between 18 and 29 years old who received the YFV17D yellow fever vaccine. The CDR3 region is CASSWLENEQFF. CDR3 nucleotides: TGTGCCAGCAGTTGGTTAGAAAATGAGCAGTTCTTC.